The 29 T cell receptor beta chains below come from one sample, sequenced in a study of blood T cell repertoires in COVID-19. TCRdb keeps only in-frame clones here, not all; method: immunoSEQ multiplex PCR. The repertoire includes some 180,000 clones, more than 70% of them detected once, and around 2.8% sits in the top ten. Source material: peripheral blood. The receptors here all came from a woman of 80 years or more with active or convalescent COVID-19.

The chain has TRBV6-5 and TRBJ2-5, with 11 bases fitting TRBD1. The CDR3 is 14 amino acids. Germline V CDR1 and CDR2: MNHEY, SVGAGI. The V and J ends lost 11 bases and 4 bases, in that order; junction bases with no gene match: 9. CDR3 amino acids: CAVKFGTGGETQYF. In DNA, the CDR3 is TGTGCCGTAAAGTTCGGGACAGGGGGAGAGACCCAGTACTTC.

The chain is built from TRBV4-2 and TRBJ2-3; TRBD2 aligns across 12 bases. The CDR3 is 16 amino acids. Germline trimming cut 4 bases from V and 4 bases from J; bases unmatched to any gene: 6. Germline CDR1 LGHNA, CDR2 YNFKEQ. The CDR3 nucleotides read TGTGCCAGCAGCCCTGGCCTAGCGGGGGGGCCAGATACGCAGTATTTT. This sequence encodes CASSPGLAGGPDTQYF.

The chain combines TRBV7-8 with TRBJ2-7; perhaps TRBD1 as D (6 bases). V lost 3 bases and J 5 bases, leaving 17 bases between the germline ends. The CDR3 loop spans 15 amino acids. Germline-derived CDR1 and CDR2 are SGHVS and FQNEAQ. CDR3 DNA: TGTGCCAGCAGCTTTTACGGAGACAGGCAAAACGAGCAGTACTTC. This translates into CASSFYGDRQNEQYF.

The V gene is TRBV19, the J gene TRBJ1-3; the D is unclear. The germline V gene encodes CDR1 LNHDA and CDR2 SQIVND (reference sequence). The CDR3 is made up of 16 amino acids. Trimming took off 9 bases at V and 4 bases at J, with 22 bases between the two ends. The CDR3 sequence is CASGGNRRITGNTIYF. The CDR3 DNA reads as TGTGCCAGCGGAGGAAATCGGAGGATAACAGGAAACACCATATATTTT.

The rearrangement uses TRBV10-2 and TRBJ1-1, with D perhaps matching TRBD1 (5 bases). The CDR3 is 14 residues long. V was trimmed by 8 bases and J by 0 bases, leaving 13 bases between them. Germline assignment: CDR1 WSHSY and CDR2 SAAADI. The CDR3 nucleotides are TGCGCCAGCGCTGACAGCACCTTGAACACTGAAGCTTTCTTT. This sequence encodes CASADSTLNTEAFF.

A few counts support this clone. This CDR3 is CASSERGETQGRETQYF. Here the CDR3 DNA reads TGTGCCAGCAGCGAGAGGGGAGAAACACAGGGGCGAGAGACCCAGTACTTC. The chain uses TRBV9 and TRBJ2-5, with 7 positions matching TRBD1. The J segment lost 4 bases and the V segment lost 3 bases, leaving 15 bases of the junction unmatched. The length of the CDR3 is 17 residues. From germline, CDR1 is SGDLS and CDR2 YYNGEE.

V usage is TRBV5-1 and J usage is TRBJ2-7; 7 nucleotides agree with TRBD1. The CDR3 spans 14 residues. The germline CDR1 and CDR2 sequences are SGHRS and YFSETQ. Trimming at V came to 1 base and at J to 3 bases, leaving 4 bases not matched to a gene. As DNA, the CDR3 is TGCGCCAGCAGCTTGAGGTCAGGGGGCTACGAGCAGTACTTC. Translated, it gives CASSLRSGGYEQYF.

This sequence joins TRBV28 and TRBJ1-4; 10 bases align to TRBD1. This CDR3 spans 16 amino acids. Germline-derived CDR1 and CDR2 are MDHEN and SYDVKM. Unmatched junction bases numbered 11, after V lost 5 bases and J lost 8 bases. The CDR3 DNA reads TGTGCCAGCAGTGAACATGGACAGGGGGGTGGCGAAAAACTGTTTTTT. Translation gives CASSEHGQGGGEKLFF.

This clone was counted only a few times. The chain uses TRBV15 and TRBJ1-1; D uncertain. CDR1 LNHNV and CDR2 YYDKDF come from the germline V gene (reference sequence). The ends were cut back, 7 bases at V and 0 bases at J, with 9 bases in the middle. The CDR3 runs 13 residues. CDR3 sequence (DNA): TGTGCCACCACTAAGTTGATGAACACTGAAGCTTTCTTT. Its protein product is CATTKLMNTEAFF.

V is TRBV18 and J is TRBJ2-5; D call uncertain. CDR1 and CDR2 (germline): KGHSH, LQKENI. The CDR3 loop spans 11 amino acids. The V end was cut by 5 bases, the J end by 5 bases, with 6 bases between. The CDR3 loop is CASSSRETQYF. The CDR3 DNA reads TGTGCCAGCTCATCCAGGGAGACCCAGTACTTC. The full variable domain, in which reference TRBV18 and TRBJ2-5 provide the parts outside the CDR3, is NAGVMQNPRHLVRRRGQEARLRCSPMKGHSHVYWYRQLPEEGLKFMVYLQKENIIDESGMPKERFSAEFPKEGPSILRIQQVVRGDSAAYFCASSSRETQYFGPGTRLLVL.

This clone has only a few counts. The chain links TRBV28 to TRBJ1-3; TRBD1 is a possible D gene (5 bases). The germline CDR1 and CDR2 sequences are MDHEN and SYDVKM. This CDR3 comprises 11 residues. The CDR3 bases are TGTGGGGGAGGGGACGGAAACACCATATATTTT. Translation: CGGGDGNTIYF. The full variable domain, its missing parts supplied by reference TRBV28 and TRBJ1-3, is DVKVTQSSRYLVKRTGEKVFLECVQDMDHENMFWYRQDPGLGLRLIYFSYDVKMKEKGDIPEGYSVSREKKERFSLILESASTNQTSMYLCGGGDGNTIYFGEGSWLTVV.

The chain is built from TRBV12-3 or TRBV12-4 and TRBJ1-2; no firm D call. The V end was cut by 8 bases, the J end by 4 bases, with 14 bases between. The CDR3 runs 13 residues. CDR3 protein: CASGKATTYGYTF. CDR3 sequence (DNA): TGTGCCAGCGGAAAAGCGACCACCTATGGCTACACCTTC.

This chain links TRBV9 with TRBJ2-5, with 9 positions matching TRBD2. The CDR3 extends over 15 amino acids. With V trimmed by 2 bases and J by 4 bases, 6 bases remained unmatched. From germline, CDR1 is SGDLS and CDR2 YYNGEE. The CDR3 DNA reads as TGTGCCAGCAGCGTTCTCGCGGGGGGGATAGAGACCCAGTACTTC. This translates into CASSVLAGGIETQYF.

The rearrangement joins TRBV28 to TRBJ1-2, with D possibly being TRBD1 (6 bases). Germline V gives CDR1 MDHEN, CDR2 SYDVKM. Trimming took 9 bases from V and 2 from J, leaving 13 bases between them. CDR3 size: 13 residues. CDR3 sequence: CASKTGFNYGYTF. The CDR3 nucleotides are TGTGCCAGTAAAACAGGGTTCAACTATGGCTACACCTTC.

The rearrangement uses TRBV19 and TRBJ2-1, with 11 bases matching TRBD2. This CDR3 spans 18 amino acids. Germline CDR1 and CDR2: LNHDA and SQIVND (reference sequence). Losses at the gene ends were 6 bases for V and 10 bases for J; bases not matched to a gene: 20. CDR3 region: CASSPGGTSGGPAGEQFF. For the CDR3, the DNA is TGTGCCAGTAGCCCAGGGGGAACTAGCGGGGGCCCGGCGGGGGAGCAGTTCTTC.

The V call is TRBV14, the J call TRBJ1-1; 8 positions match TRBD1. Losses at the gene ends were 2 bases for V and 0 bases for J; bases not matched to a gene: 8. The CDR3 is 17 amino acids. Per the germline V gene, CDR1 is SGHDN and CDR2 is FVKESK. The CDR3 is CASSQPTGGTMNTEAFF. The CDR3 DNA is TGTGCCAGCAGCCAACCAACAGGGGGTACCATGAACACTGAAGCTTTCTTT.

The chain employs TRBV5-1 and TRBJ1-2; maybe TRBD1 (6 bases). The V gene's germline CDR1 is SGHRS and CDR2 YFSETQ. Trimming shortened V by 1 base and J by 2 bases, and 12 bases separated the two germline ends. The CDR3 is 15 residues long. CDR3 sequence reads: CASSLLGAGNYGYTF. CDR3 nucleotide sequence: TGCGCCAGCAGCTTGTTGGGGGCCGGAAACTATGGCTACACCTTC.

Only one count was recorded for this clone. This sequence joins TRBV7-9 and TRBJ2-5, with D perhaps TRBD1 (5 bases). The CDR3 extends over 15 amino acids. V was shortened by 1 base and J by 2 bases, with 11 bases between the two germline ends. Looked up from germline, CDR1 is SEHNR and CDR2 is FQNEAQ (reference sequence). CDR3 residues: CASSLVFTGQETQYF. The CDR3 region has the DNA TGTGCCAGCAGCTTAGTCTTCACAGGACAAGAGACCCAGTACTTC. The full variable domain, its missing parts supplied by reference TRBV7-9 and TRBJ2-5, is DTGVSQNPRHKITKRGQNVTFRCDPISEHNRLYWYRQTLGQGPEFLTYFQNEAQLEKSRLLSDRFSAERPKGSFSTLEIQRTEQGDSAMYLCASSLVFTGQETQYFGPGTRLLVL.

V and J are TRBV7-8 and TRBJ1-5; D ambiguous. The CDR3 extends over 14 amino acids. V lost 3 bases and J 4 bases, leaving 10 bases between the germline ends. CDR1 and CDR2 from the germline V gene are SGHVS and FQNEAQ. The CDR3 DNA reads TGTGCCAGCAGCTTTCTCCAGGTAAATCAGCCCCAGCATTTT. This translates into CASSFLQVNQPQHF.

The sample holds many counts of this clone. The V call is TRBV28, the J call TRBJ1-5; a weak D match, TRBD1 (6 bases). V gave up 2 bases and J gave up 2 bases, with 7 bases separating them. Germline V gene lookup returns CDR1 MDHEN and CDR2 SYDVKM. The CDR3 loop spans 14 amino acids. The CDR3 spells CASSLPGGNQPQHF. In nucleotides, the CDR3 is TGTGCCAGCAGTTTACCAGGGGGCAATCAGCCCCAGCATTTT. The variable domain in full, completed from reference TRBV28 and TRBJ1-5, reads DVKVTQSSRYLVKRTGEKVFLECVQDMDHENMFWYRQDPGLGLRLIYFSYDVKMKEKGDIPEGYSVSREKKERFSLILESASTNQTSMYLCASSLPGGNQPQHFGDGTRLSIL.

V usage is TRBV12-3 or TRBV12-4 and J usage is TRBJ1-1; 7 bases agree with TRBD1. Germline trimming cut 6 bases from V and 1 base from J; bases unmatched to any gene: 2. There are 13 residues in the CDR3. CDR3 amino acids: CASRHRGNTEAFF. The DNA of the CDR3 is TGTGCCAGCAGGCACAGGGGGAACACTGAAGCTTTCTTT.

This clone was counted at least ten times. The chain is built from TRBV19 and TRBJ2-7; 9 bases are a match to TRBD2. Trimming took 1 base from V and 4 from J; bases not matched to a gene: 2. The germline CDR1 and CDR2 sequences are LNHDA and SQIVND (reference sequence). The CDR3 spans 14 residues. CDR3 bases: TGTGCCAGTAGTATAGGACTAGCGGAGTACGAGCAGTACTTC. Translation gives CASSIGLAEYEQYF.

V is TRBV7-9 and J is TRBJ2-7, with a weak D call TRBD2 (5 bases). Trimming removed 5 bases from V and 3 bases from J, with 5 bases in between. The CDR3 contains 11 residues. Germline assignment: CDR1 SEHNR and CDR2 FQNEAQ (reference sequence). The CDR3, as DNA: TGTGCCAGCAGCCGGGACTACGAGCAGTACTTC. Protein product: CASSRDYEQYF.

This chain links TRBV5-4 with TRBJ2-7; no clear D gene. The CDR3 extends over 12 amino acids. V shed 0 bases and J shed 8 bases, with 9 bases lying between them. Germline V gene lookup returns CDR1 SGHNT and CDR2 YYREEE (reference sequence). CDR3 region: CASSLVESQQYF. The CDR3 nucleotides read TGTGCCAGCAGCTTGGTAGAAAGCCAGCAGTACTTC.

The chain joins TRBV2 to TRBJ2-7; 11 bases map to TRBD2. The CDR3 has 16 amino acids. Germline V gives CDR1 SNHLY, CDR2 FYNNEI. The junction had 8 bases not matched to a gene; V was cut back by 7 bases and J by 0 bases. In nucleotides, the CDR3 is TGTGCCAGCACTTTAGCGGGGGGGCCCCCCTCCTACGAGCAGTACTTC. Encoded protein: CASTLAGGPPSYEQYF.

This clone was detected only a few times. The rearrangement links TRBV3-1 (or the pseudogene TRBV3-2) to TRBJ1-5, with D maybe TRBD1 (5 bases). V was cut by 0 bases and J by 3 bases, with 12 bases left in between. CDR3 size: 16 residues. Germline V gene data show CDR1 as LGHDT and CDR2 as YNNKEL (reference sequence). The CDR3 coding sequence is TGTGCCAGCAGCCAAGACCCCAGGGAAGACAATCAGCCCCAGCATTTT. The encoded protein is CASSQDPREDNQPQHF.

This sequence joins TRBV9 and TRBJ1-2; D unclear. CDR3 length: 14 amino acids. V gave up 6 bases and J gave up 2 bases, with 14 bases separating them. From germline, CDR1 is SGDLS and CDR2 YYNGEE. CDR3 nucleotide sequence: TGTGCCAGCAACCCAATTCCGGGGAACTATGGCTACACCTTC. Its protein is CASNPIPGNYGYTF.

This clone was recorded only once. The chain recombines TRBV1 with TRBJ2-1; the table calls TRBD2, which could not be checked here. TRBV1 is given as a pseudogene. There are 18 residues in the CDR3. Written as DNA, the CDR3 is TGCACCAGCAGCCAAGACGTCCGGCTAGCGGGGCCGGACAATGAGCAGTTCTTC. Protein: CTSSQDVRLAGPDNEQFF.

The chain couples TRBV2 to TRBJ1-1; D is undetermined. Per germline, CDR1 SNHLY and CDR2 FYNNEI. CDR3 length: 14 residues. Trimming stripped 7 bases from V and 6 bases from J, with 18 bases between. The CDR3 DNA sequence: TGTGCCAGCAACAGCGGTCCTTTGGCACCTGAAGCTTTCTTT. As protein: CASNSGPLAPEAFF.